This TCR beta chain originates from a study of shared clonotypes between healthy human individuals. General observations from the study: The low donor count limited represented genetic and exposure-history diversity.

The V segment lost 6 bases and the J segment 2 bases; nucleotides outside the gene matches: 2. The CDR3 sequence is 13 residues long. Germline CDR1 MDHEN, CDR2 SYDVKM. Concerning this clone: The antigen is unknown.

Deep-level running was used for the assay. Several immunoSEQ 96-well plates shared each subset's DNA, each plate a replicate. Sequencing used immunoSEQ multiplex PCR; TCRdb keeps in-frame clones, though not all of them. The sample has fewer than 650,000 clones; around 80% are singletons. The clonotype was recovered from a woman aged 40 to 50 in good health. Some clones in this sample may be carry-over from other donors' samples. This rearrangement joins TRBV28 to TRBJ2-3, with TRBD1 matching 7 bases. Material: PBMCs. The CDR3 is CASRGQPTDTQYF. The DNA of the CDR3 is TGTGCCAGCAGGGGACAGCCCACAGATACGCAGTATTTT.